Presented here are 26 T cell receptor beta chains from one specimen sequenced in a study of blood T cells in healthy people across ages. The use of a sample-barcoded 5' primer and a J-beta primer mix characterized a second PCR of about 7 to 12 cycles. One entry per CDR3 protein, called by TCRdb with MiXCR from the 5' RACE reads. The table lists 850,000 to 1,000,000 distinct CDR3 sequences, around 46% of them singletons. The sequenced material came from blood. The receptors originated from a man aged 25-45 years in good health.

The chain employs TRBV20-1 and TRBJ1-5, with D unclear. The CDR3 length is 12 residues. Germline values: CDR1 DFQATT, CDR2 SNEGSKA (reference sequence). CDR3 loop: CSRQLGNQPQHF. The DNA of the CDR3 is TGCAGCAGACAATTGGGGAATCAGCCCCAGCATTTT.

This clonotype was seen only a few times. V usage is TRBV6-5 and J usage is TRBJ1-4, with 9 bases aligning to TRBD1. Germline V CDR1 and CDR2: MNHEY, SVGAGI. The CDR3 runs 18 residues. V was pared by 1 base and J by 4 bases, with 10 bases of the junction left unmatched. The CDR3 reads CASSYFPSDRGGNEKLFF. The CDR3 DNA reads as TGTGCCAGCAGTTACTTCCCCTCGGACAGGGGCGGTAATGAAAAACTGTTTTTT.

The rearrangement uses TRBV28 and TRBJ2-7, with D perhaps TRBD1 (7 bases). The germline gives CDR1 MDHEN, CDR2 SYDVKM. The CDR3 covers 15 residues. The V end was cut by 8 bases, the J end by 5 bases, with 22 bases between. The DNA for the CDR3 is TGTGCCAGCTCACTCTCCTACAGGGGAGGCCACGAGCAGTACTTC. As protein: CASSLSYRGGHEQYF.

This clonotype occurred once. Sequence at one end of the junction differs from germline and may be a read error. V usage is TRBV3-1 and J usage is TRBJ2-3; 9 nucleotides line up with TRBD2. Germline assignment: CDR1 LGHDT and CDR2 YNNKEL (reference sequence). CDR3 length equals 16 residues. DNA for the CDR3: TGTGCCGGCAGCCCCGGAGCGGGGGGCAGCACAGATACGCAGTATTTT. Translating it yields CAGSPGAGGSTDTQYF.

The chain couples TRBV2 to TRBJ2-3; D gene ambiguous. The V gene's germline CDR1 is SNHLY and CDR2 FYNNEI. Trimming took off 6 bases at V and 6 bases at J, with 10 bases between the two ends. The CDR3 runs 12 residues. As DNA, the CDR3 is TGTGCCAGCAGGTACGAGGCGGATACGCAGTATTTT. Translated: CASRYEADTQYF.

This clonotype was counted between two and nine times. The chain carries TRBV6-6 and TRBJ1-2; D is perhaps TRBD1 (5 bases). V was trimmed by 2 bases and J by 5 bases, leaving 12 bases between them. CDR3 length equals 14 residues. In germline, CDR1 is MNHNY, CDR2 SVGAGI (reference sequence). The CDR3 is CASSYVGGTYGYTF. The CDR3 DNA reads as TGTGCCAGCAGTTACGTCGGAGGGACTTATGGCTACACCTTC.

This chain joins TRBV5-4 and TRBJ2-1; no firm D call. The CDR3 is 16 amino acids. Germline CDR1 SGHNT, CDR2 YYREEE (reference sequence). Trimming took off 1 base at V and 5 bases at J, with 16 bases between the two ends. DNA of the CDR3: TGTGCCAGCAGCTTGTATTCGACCGGCCTCAACAATGAGCAGTTCTTC. Translated: CASSLYSTGLNNEQFF.

Comment on this clonotype: A read error may produce the germline difference seen at one junction end. This chain links TRBV20-1 with TRBJ1-5; D may be TRBD1 (6 bases). The CDR3 is 15 amino acids. From germline, CDR1 is DFQATT and CDR2 SNEGSKA (reference sequence). In DNA, the CDR3 is TGCAGTGCTACCCTGCGGGGGCAAATATATCAGCCCCGGCATTTT. This gives the protein CSATLRGQIYQPRHF.

CDR3 DNA: TGTGCCAGCAGTTCTACAACCTGGGGCCAAGAGACCCAGTTCTTC. Amino acids: CASSSTTWGQETQFF. The J gene is TRBJ2-5, the V gene TRBV28, with a weak D call TRBD1 (5 bases). The closer fit of TRBJ2-1 to the DNA end suggests the J call may be wrong. Germline CDR1 and CDR2: MDHEN and SYDVKM. The CDR3 loop spans 15 amino acids.

There are many counts of this clonotype. J is TRBJ2-7 and V is TRBV6-2 or TRBV6-3; no firm D call. This CDR3 comprises 12 residues. CDR1 and CDR2 (germline): MNHEY, SVGEGT. Trimming cost V 2 bases and J 3 bases, with 5 bases left between them. The CDR3 DNA sequence: TGTGCCAGCAGTTACGCGGTCTACGAGCAGTACTTC. Encoded protein: CASSYAVYEQYF.

CDR3 amino acids: CASSSSRLAGESEQYF. CDR3 nucleotides: TGTGCCAGCAGTTCCTCTCGACTAGCGGGGGAATCCGAGCAGTACTTC. J is TRBJ2-5 and V is TRBV6-2 or TRBV6-3; 12 nucleotides line up with TRBD2. Matching the DNA end better, TRBJ2-7 makes the J call doubtful. The CDR3 runs 16 residues. Germline V gene lookup returns CDR1 MNHEY and CDR2 SVGEGT.

The genes are TRBV6-5 and TRBJ2-4; 7 positions agree with TRBD1. The DNA end is more similar to TRBJ2-7, so the J call may be wrong. The CDR3 contains 13 residues. The germline V gene encodes CDR1 MNHEY and CDR2 SVGAGI. The CDR3 region is CASSGTVNGEQYF. The DNA for the CDR3 is TGTGCCAGCAGCGGGACAGTTAACGGCGAGCAGTACTTC.

This clonotype was detected many times. This chain uses TRBV6-5 with TRBJ1-6, with a weak D call TRBD1 (6 bases). CDR1 is MNHEY and CDR2 is SVGAGI in the germline V gene. The CDR3 spans 14 residues. The V and J ends lost 5 bases and 10 bases respectively, with 15 bases between them. The CDR3 loop reads CASSDRWMGSPLHF. The CDR3 nucleotides are TGTGCCAGCAGTGACAGGTGGATGGGGTCACCCCTCCACTTT.

The J gene is TRBJ2-5, the V gene TRBV6-1; the D gene is possibly TRBD2 (6 bases). There are 12 residues in the CDR3. The ends were cut back, 6 bases at V and 13 bases at J, with 18 bases in the middle. The germline CDR1 and CDR2 sequences are MNHNS and SASEGT. CDR3 DNA sequence: TGTGCCAGCAGGGACGACCCCGGGACTCCGTACTTC. This codes for CASRDDPGTPYF.

The V call is TRBV5-1, the J call TRBJ2-1; no definite D call. Trimming cost V 5 bases and J 5 bases, with 11 bases left between them. The CDR3 extends over 13 amino acids. Germline CDR1 is SGHRS and CDR2 is YFSETQ. This CDR3 reads CASRSRTNNEQFF. The DNA for the CDR3 is TGCGCCAGCAGATCCAGGACCAACAATGAGCAGTTCTTC.

The CDR3: CASSQERKREQYF. DNA for the CDR3: TGCGCCAGCAGCCAAGAGAGAAAGAGGGAGCAGTACTTC. This rearrangement joins TRBV4-3 to TRBJ2-5; TRBD2 is a possible D gene (5 bases). Germline CDR1 LGHNA, CDR2 YSLEER. The CDR3 has 13 residues. V shed 0 bases and J shed 11 bases, with 13 bases lying between them.

On this clonotype itself: Germline and junction disagree at one end, which may indicate a read error. The genes are TRBV27 and TRBJ2-5; TRBD2 agrees at 9 bases. The DNA end lines up better with TRBJ2-7; the J call may be wrong. This CDR3 comprises 15 residues. Per the germline V gene, CDR1 is MNHEY and CDR2 is SMNVEV (reference sequence). The CDR3 DNA follows: TGTGCCGGCAGAGTTAGCGGGGGCAGTAACTACGAGCAGTACTTC. It specifies CAGRVSGGSNYEQYF.

The rearrangement joins TRBV20-1 to TRBJ1-1; D might be TRBD1 (6 bases). Germline V gene lookup returns CDR1 DFQATT and CDR2 SNEGSKA (reference sequence). The CDR3 loop spans 13 amino acids. V lost 3 bases and J lost 8, with 16 bases in between. The CDR3 DNA is TGCAGTGCTAGGACCACTGCCGGGACAGAAGCTTTCTTT. It yields the protein CSARTTAGTEAFF.

The chain is built from TRBV14 and TRBJ1-2, with D uncertain. CDR1 SGHDN and CDR2 FVKESK come from the germline V gene. Trimming took off 2 bases at V and 2 bases at J, with 9 bases between the two ends. The CDR3 runs 14 residues. The CDR3 nucleotides are TGTGCCAGCAGCCAAAATGAGGCGAACTATGGCTACACCTTC. Translating it yields CASSQNEANYGYTF. Full variable domain (missing parts from reference TRBV14 and TRBJ1-2): EAGVTQFPSHSVIEKGQTVTLRCDPISGHDNLYWYRRVMGKEIKFLLHFVKESKQDESGMPNNRFLAERTGGTYSTLKVQPAELEDSGVYFCASSQNEANYGYTFGSGTRLTVV.

The chain has TRBV7-9 and TRBJ2-2; D possibly corresponds to TRBD2 (5 bases). V gave up 6 bases and J gave up 1 base, with 6 bases separating them. CDR1 is SEHNR, CDR2 FQNEAQ, per germline (reference sequence). The CDR3 is made up of 13 amino acids. The CDR3 protein is CASRGGNTGELFF. The CDR3, as DNA: TGTGCCAGCAGAGGAGGGAACACCGGGGAGCTGTTTTTT. Full variable domain (missing parts from reference TRBV7-9 and TRBJ2-2): DTGVSQNPRHKITKRGQNVTFRCDPISEHNRLYWYRQTLGQGPEFLTYFQNEAQLEKSRLLSDRFSAERPKGSFSTLEIQRTEQGDSAMYLCASRGGNTGELFFGEGSRLTVL.

This clonotype was seen at least ten times. V gene TRBV27 combines with J gene TRBJ2-5; 9 positions agree with TRBD2. CDR3 length: 15 residues. CDR1 and CDR2 from the germline V gene are MNHEY and SMNVEV (reference sequence). Trimming removed 3 bases from V and 5 bases from J; junction bases left unmatched: 7. In nucleotides, the CDR3 is TGTGCCAGCAGTTTGGCTAGCGGGGTCAGGGAGACCCAGTACTTC. Protein product: CASSLASGVRETQYF.

Only a few counts were recorded for this clonotype. V and J are TRBV4-1 and TRBJ2-3; 9 bases are shared with TRBD2. The V and J ends lost 4 bases and 3 bases, in that order; junction bases with no gene match: 14. The CDR3 is 18 amino acids. Looked up from germline, CDR1 is MGHRA and CDR2 is YSYEKL. CDR3 protein: CASSPFIWRGGRTDTQYF. In DNA form, the CDR3 reads TGCGCCAGCAGCCCCTTTATCTGGCGGGGGGGCAGGACAGATACGCAGTATTTT.

This clonotype showed up just a few times. The chain employs TRBV20-1 and TRBJ1-5, with TRBD1 matching over 7 bases. Germline assignment: CDR1 DFQATT and CDR2 SNEGSKA (reference sequence). Trimming cost V 1 base and J 5 bases; bases outside gene matches: 8. This CDR3 region has 15 residues. The CDR3 DNA reads TGCAGTGCTAGAGTAGGGGGAACAGGGGATCAGCCCCAGCATTTT. It is translated as CSARVGGTGDQPQHF.

The table lists this clonotype with a count of one. The CDR3, as DNA: TGTGCCAGCAGTTTAACAGGAGACTACACAGATACGCAGTATTTT. Translation gives CASSLTGDYTDTQYF. This sequence joins TRBV12-3 or TRBV12-4 and TRBJ2-3; D assignment may be TRBD1 or TRBD2 (5 bases each). The CDR3 runs to 15 residues. V was pared by 2 bases and J by 2 bases, with 11 bases between.

This sequence joins TRBV7-9 and TRBJ2-3; TRBD2 agrees at 7 bases. The trim removed 0 bases at V and 3 bases at J, leaving 3 bases unmatched. The CDR3 is 15 residues long. Looked up from germline, CDR1 is SEHNR and CDR2 is FQNEAQ (reference sequence). CDR3 protein: CASSLAGLETDTQYF. CDR3 DNA sequence: TGTGCCAGCAGCTTAGCCGGACTAGAAACAGATACGCAGTATTTT. The full variable domain, its missing parts supplied by reference TRBV7-9 and TRBJ2-3, is DTGVSQNPRHKITKRGQNVTFRCDPISEHNRLYWYRQTLGQGPEFLTYFQNEAQLEKSRLLSDRFSAERPKGSFSTLEIQRTEQGDSAMYLCASSLAGLETDTQYFGPGTRLTVL.

The rearrangement uses TRBV6-2 or TRBV6-3 and TRBJ2-5, with no clear D. The assigned J gene may be wrong: the sequence end matches TRBJ2-1 better. This CDR3 region has 14 residues. Looked up from germline, CDR1 is MNHEY and CDR2 is SVGEGT. The CDR3 is CASSSGPYQETQFF. The CDR3 region has the DNA TGTGCCAGCAGTTCAGGTCCCTACCAAGAGACCCAGTTCTTC.